These 21 T cell receptor beta chains came from one sample sequenced in a study of T cell responses to AZD1222 COVID-19 vaccine. Assay: immunoSEQ multiplex PCR; the TCRdb copy retains only in-frame clones and omits some. The sample consists of tens of thousands of clones, around 90% of them appearing once. Sequencing used peripheral blood, obtained 28 days after the second dose of the MenACWY control vaccine. These receptors originate from an adult who received the MenACWY meningococcal vaccine as a control.

This clone occurred a few times. The V call is TRBV28, the J call TRBJ2-7; D assignment may be TRBD1 or TRBD2 (5 bases each). Germline V CDR1 and CDR2: MDHEN, SYDVKM. This CDR3 contains 14 residues. Deletions cut 6 bases from V and 5 bases from J, with 17 bases between. The chain's CDR3 is CASSSGTVQDEQYF. DNA of the CDR3: TGTGCCAGCAGCTCCGGGACGGTCCAGGACGAGCAGTACTTC.

The V and J genes are TRBV9 and TRBJ2-7; the D is unclear. The V gene's germline CDR1 is SGDLS and CDR2 YYNGEE. Trimming removed 0 bases from V and 5 bases from J, with 15 bases in between. The CDR3 length is 15 residues. CDR3 nucleotides: TGTGCCAGCAGCGTAGTCCCTCAACCTATGGACGAGCAGTACTTC. Its translation: CASSVVPQPMDEQYF.

The table lists this clone with a count of one. The chain is built from TRBV19 and TRBJ1-4; no reliable D call. Germline CDR1 LNHDA, CDR2 SQIVND (reference sequence). The V end was cut by 5 bases, the J end by 5 bases, with 3 bases between. CDR3 length: 11 amino acids. The CDR3 DNA sequence: TGTGCCAGTAGTGCGAATGAAAAACTGTTTTTT. Protein: CASSANEKLFF.

The V call is TRBV5-1, the J call TRBJ2-1; D not resolved. This CDR3 region has 13 residues. Germline V gene data show CDR1 as SGHRS and CDR2 as YFSETQ. The V end lost 0 bases, the J end lost 7 bases, and 8 bases lay between the germline ends. The CDR3, as DNA: TGCGCCAGCAGCTTGGGAGAAGGGAATGAGCAGTTCTTC. It yields the protein CASSLGEGNEQFF.

The chain employs TRBV15 and TRBJ1-2; D gene unclear. CDR1 LNHNV and CDR2 YYDKDF come from the germline V gene (reference sequence). The CDR3 spans 14 residues. The V end was cut by 6 bases, the J end by 8 bases, with 19 bases between. The CDR3 region is CATRNQVGGRGYTF. The CDR3 nucleotides are TGTGCCACCAGAAACCAAGTAGGAGGACGAGGCTACACCTTC.

The chain couples TRBV5-1 to TRBJ2-1; 8 bases fit TRBD2. Germline CDR1 and CDR2: SGHRS and YFSETQ. The CDR3 covers 18 residues. V was pared by 0 bases and J by 0 bases, with 8 bases of the junction left unmatched. The CDR3 sequence: CASSLARLLAASYNEQFF. CDR3 DNA sequence: TGCGCCAGCAGCTTGGCCCGATTACTAGCGGCCTCCTACAATGAGCAGTTCTTC.

The V and J genes are TRBV5-1 and TRBJ2-5; TRBD1 aligns across 7 bases. Trimming removed 4 bases from V and 3 bases from J; junction bases left unmatched: 9. The CDR3 sequence is 15 residues long. The germline CDR1 and CDR2 sequences are SGHRS and YFSETQ. CDR3 residues: CASSRTTGREETQYF. The DNA of the CDR3 is TGCGCCAGCAGCAGGACGACAGGGCGAGAAGAGACCCAGTACTTC. Full variable domain (missing parts from reference TRBV5-1 and TRBJ2-5): KAGVTQTPRYLIKTRGQQVTLSCSPISGHRSVSWYQQTPGQGLQFLFEYFSETQRNKGNFPGRFSGRQFSNSRSEMNVSTLELGDSALYLCASSRTTGREETQYFGPGTRLLVL.

J is TRBJ2-7 and V is TRBV5-1; the D gene is possibly TRBD2 (5 bases). Between the trimmed V and J ends, which lost 4 bases and 0 bases, there was a span of 14 bases. CDR1 is SGHRS and CDR2 is YFSETQ in the germline V gene. This CDR3 comprises 15 residues. The CDR3 DNA is TGCGCCAGCAGCCGGGAAGCCAGGAGCTCCTACGAGCAGTACTTC. It specifies CASSREARSSYEQYF.

The genes are TRBV30 and TRBJ2-2; D tentatively reads TRBD1 or TRBD2 (5 bases each). The CDR3 totals 13 residues. V lost 8 bases and J 3 bases, leaving 13 bases between the germline ends. Germline loops: CDR1 GTSNPN, CDR2 SVGIG (reference sequence). This chain's CDR3 is CAGVGVYTGELFF. Written as DNA, the CDR3 is TGTGCCGGGGTGGGGGTATACACCGGGGAGCTGTTTTTT.

This chain links TRBV30 with TRBJ2-1; the match to TRBD2 covers 7 bases. The germline V gene has CDR1 GTSNPN and CDR2 SVGIG (reference sequence). This CDR3 spans 17 amino acids. The V and J ends lost 4 bases and 0 bases, in that order; junction bases with no gene match: 12. CDR3 sequence (DNA): TGTGCCTGGATCCCTTTTACTGGCGGGAGCTCCTACAATGAGCAGTTCTTC. Protein product: CAWIPFTGGSSYNEQFF.

The V gene is TRBV15, the J gene TRBJ1-1, with D possibly being TRBD1 (6 bases). Germline assignment: CDR1 LNHNV and CDR2 YYDKDF (reference sequence). The V gene lost 3 bases and the J gene lost 1 base, with 12 bases spanning the gap. CDR3 length: 15 amino acids. CDR3 sequence: CATSSFRDKNTEAFF. For the CDR3, the DNA is TGTGCCACCAGCAGCTTCCGGGACAAGAACACTGAAGCTTTCTTT. Using reference TRBV15 and TRBJ1-1 for the parts outside the CDR3, the full variable domain is DAMVIQNPRYQVTQFGKPVTLSCSQTLNHNVMYWYQQKSSQAPKLLFHYYDKDFNNEADTPDNFQSRRPNTSFCFLDIRSPGLGDTAMYLCATSSFRDKNTEAFFGQGTRLTVV.

This clone was observed a few times. DNA of the CDR3: TGTGCCAGCAGCCCCACCAGGCGGGGGGAGACCCAGTACTTC. Encoded protein: CASSPTRRGETQYF. V gene TRBV3-1 (or the pseudogene TRBV3-2) combines with J gene TRBJ2-5; 7 nucleotides align to TRBD2. This CDR3 region has 14 residues. The ends lost 4 bases at V and 5 bases at J; junction bases unmatched: 7. Germline lookup yields CDR1 LGHDT and CDR2 YNNKEL (reference sequence).

This chain joins TRBV29-1 and TRBJ2-1, with TRBD2 identical over 9 bases. The V gene's germline CDR1 is SQVTM and CDR2 ANQGSEA. The CDR3 has 17 residues. V was pared by 6 bases and J by 5 bases, with 17 bases of the junction left unmatched. DNA for the CDR3: TGCAGCGTAAAGGGGGGATATGGCGGGAGGGAACACAATGAGCAGTTCTTC. This translates into CSVKGGYGGREHNEQFF.

This clone was seen a single time. A junction end diverges from the germline sequence, so it may reflect a read error. J is TRBJ1-5 and V is TRBV3-1 (or the pseudogene TRBV3-2); D gene ambiguous. This CDR3 region has 16 residues. Germline loops: CDR1 LGHDT, CDR2 YNNKEL (reference sequence). The CDR3 region is CASTQGLPNGNQPQHF. The CDR3 DNA reads TGTGCCAGCACCCAAGGACTGCCAAATGGCAATCAGCCCCAGCATTTT.

The V gene is TRBV7-2, the J gene TRBJ2-3, with 8 bases matching TRBD2. The CDR3 contains 19 residues. V was pared by 0 bases and J by 5 bases, with 16 bases of the junction left unmatched. From germline, CDR1 is SGHTA and CDR2 FQGNSA. The CDR3 nucleotides read TGTGCCAGCAGCTTAGCGGGACGGGGGGGCCTGAGTGCCCAAGATACGCAGTATTTT. This gives the protein CASSLAGRGGLSAQDTQYF.

The rearrangement links TRBV9 to TRBJ1-3; tentative D call: TRBD1 (5 bases). This CDR3 contains 15 residues. The ends were cut back, 1 base at V and 0 bases at J, with 8 bases in the middle. Germline CDR1 reads SGDLS; CDR2 reads YYNGEE. CDR3 protein: CASSVLGGSGNTIYF. DNA of the CDR3: TGTGCCAGCAGCGTATTGGGGGGCTCTGGAAACACCATATATTTT.

This chain joins TRBV25-1 and TRBJ1-4, with 12 bases lining up with TRBD1. V was pared by 10 bases and J by 3 bases, with 3 bases of the junction left unmatched. Germline CDR1 and CDR2: MGHDK and SYGVNS. The CDR3 loop spans 14 amino acids. CDR3 coding DNA: TGTGCCACCGGGACAGGGGGCCCTAATGAAAAACTGTTTTTT. Translated, it gives CATGTGGPNEKLFF.

The CDR3 here is CASTLTASGNTIYF. The CDR3 coding sequence is TGTGCCAGCACCTTGACAGCCTCTGGAAACACCATATATTTT. The rearrangement links TRBV3-1 (or the pseudogene TRBV3-2) to TRBJ1-3; weak D call: TRBD1 (5 bases). Per the germline V gene, CDR1 is LGHDT and CDR2 is YNNKEL (reference sequence). CDR3 size: 14 residues. V dropped 7 bases and J dropped 0 bases, with 10 bases sitting between them.

The chain carries TRBV6-5 and TRBJ2-5; 7 positions agree with TRBD2. V shed 7 bases, J shed 5 bases, and the junction held 13 bases outside the gene matches. Germline lookup yields CDR1 MNHEY and CDR2 SVGAGI. The CDR3 extends over 15 amino acids. The CDR3 DNA sequence: TGTGCCAGCAAATCCGGGCGGGAGTCGTCGGAGACCCAGTACTTC. As protein: CASKSGRESSETQYF.

The chain combines TRBV6-2 or TRBV6-3 with TRBJ1-3; D is unclear. The V end lost 2 bases, the J end lost 0 bases, and 8 bases lay between the germline ends. CDR1 is MNHEY, CDR2 SVGEGT, per germline. The CDR3 has 15 residues. CDR3 nucleotides: TGTGCCAGCAGTTACACACGCGGCTCTGGAAACACCATATATTTT. Translating gives CASSYTRGSGNTIYF.

The chain has TRBV7-2 and TRBJ2-1, with D perhaps assigned TRBD1 or TRBD2 (6 bases each). V was clipped by 3 bases and J by 7 bases, with 16 bases between them. CDR1 and CDR2 (germline): SGHTA, FQGNSA. The CDR3 covers 15 residues. The CDR3 protein is CASSFHWRGSNEQFF. The DNA of the CDR3 is TGTGCCAGCAGCTTTCATTGGAGGGGGTCTAATGAGCAGTTCTTC. Based on the CDR3 plus reference TRBV7-2 and TRBJ2-1, the full variable domain is GAGVSQSPSNKVTEKGKDVELRCDPISGHTALYWYRQSLGQGLEFLIYFQGNSAPDKSGLPSDRFSAERTGGSVSTLTIQRTQQEDSAVYLCASSFHWRGSNEQFFGPGTRLTVL.